This TCR beta chain was identified in a study of type 1 regulatory T cells. On the study more broadly: T-allo10 is a Tr1-enriched, alloantigen-specific CD4 T cell product made in vitro. Overall study findings and caveats: Tr1 cells had a more restricted TCR repertoire than non-Tr1 cells.

For this clonotype: Its antigen is as yet unknown.

Trimming pared 4 bases from V and 2 bases from J, leaving 14 bases between. The germline CDR1 and CDR2 sequences are SGHRS and YFSETQ. The CDR3 consists of 15 residues. TCRdb re-called the reads with MiXCR, one entry per CDR3 protein. In the table there are tens of thousands of distinct CDR3 sequences, roughly 49% of which are singletons. The J gene is TRBJ2-3, the V gene TRBV5-1; D remains unclear. The source material was cultured non-Tr1 T cells, either the whole culture or a sorted T cell fraction (not recorded which). The origin of this receptor is a human donor in good health. This CDR3 is CASSHMETSTDTQYF. The CDR3 DNA reads as TGCGCCAGCAGCCACATGGAGACTTCCACAGATACGCAGTATTTT.